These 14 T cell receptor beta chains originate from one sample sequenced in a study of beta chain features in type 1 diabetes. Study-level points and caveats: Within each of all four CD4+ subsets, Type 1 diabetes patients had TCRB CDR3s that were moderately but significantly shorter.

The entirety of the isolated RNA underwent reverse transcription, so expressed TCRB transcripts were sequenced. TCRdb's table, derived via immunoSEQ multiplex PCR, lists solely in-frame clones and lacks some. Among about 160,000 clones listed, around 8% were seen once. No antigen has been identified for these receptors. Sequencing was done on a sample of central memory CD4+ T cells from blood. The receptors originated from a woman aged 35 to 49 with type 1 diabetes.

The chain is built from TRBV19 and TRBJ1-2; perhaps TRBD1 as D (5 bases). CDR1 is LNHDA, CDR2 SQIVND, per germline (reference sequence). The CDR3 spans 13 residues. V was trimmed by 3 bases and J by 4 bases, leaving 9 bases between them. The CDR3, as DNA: TGTGCCAGTAGTATGGTCGACAGCTATGGCTACACCTTC. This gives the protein CASSMVDSYGYTF.

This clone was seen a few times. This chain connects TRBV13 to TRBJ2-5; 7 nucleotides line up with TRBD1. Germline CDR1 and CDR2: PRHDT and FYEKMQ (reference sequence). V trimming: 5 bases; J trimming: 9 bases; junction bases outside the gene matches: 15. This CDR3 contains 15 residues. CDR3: CASSQTTGTLEAQYF. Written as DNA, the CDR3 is TGTGCCAGCAGCCAAACGACAGGGACCCTTGAGGCCCAGTACTTC.

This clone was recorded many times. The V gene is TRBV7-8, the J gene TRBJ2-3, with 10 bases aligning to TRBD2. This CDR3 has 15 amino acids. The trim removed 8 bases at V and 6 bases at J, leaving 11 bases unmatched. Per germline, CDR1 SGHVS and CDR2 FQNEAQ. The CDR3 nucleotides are TGTGCCAGCGCAAGGAGCGGGAGGGCGGCGGATACGCAGTATTTT. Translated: CASARSGRAADTQYF.

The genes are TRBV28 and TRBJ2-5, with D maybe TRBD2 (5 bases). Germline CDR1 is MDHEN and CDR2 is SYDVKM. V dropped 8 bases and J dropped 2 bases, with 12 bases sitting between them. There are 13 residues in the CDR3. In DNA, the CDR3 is TGTGCCAGCGAGGGAAGGGCGCAAGAGACCCAGTACTTC. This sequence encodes CASEGRAQETQYF.

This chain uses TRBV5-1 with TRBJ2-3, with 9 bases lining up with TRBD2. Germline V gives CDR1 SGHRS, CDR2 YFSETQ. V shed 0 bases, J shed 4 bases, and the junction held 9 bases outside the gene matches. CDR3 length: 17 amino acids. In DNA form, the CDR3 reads TGCGCCAGCAGCTTGGATGGGCGGGGGGGAACTTCAGATACGCAGTATTTT. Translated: CASSLDGRGGTSDTQYF.

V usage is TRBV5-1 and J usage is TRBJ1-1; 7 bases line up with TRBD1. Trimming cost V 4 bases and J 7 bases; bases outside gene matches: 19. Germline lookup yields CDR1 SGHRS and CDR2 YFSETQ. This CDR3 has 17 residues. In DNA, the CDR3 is TGCGCCAGCAGCGCCTCAACGGTATCCGACAGGGAGGTTGAAGCTTTCTTT. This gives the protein CASSASTVSDREVEAFF.

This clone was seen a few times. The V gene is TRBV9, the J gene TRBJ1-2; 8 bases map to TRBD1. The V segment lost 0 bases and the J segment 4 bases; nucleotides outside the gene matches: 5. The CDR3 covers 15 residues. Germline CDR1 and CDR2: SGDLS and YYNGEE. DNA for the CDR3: TGTGCCAGCAGCGTAGTCGGACAGGGCGGCTATGGCTACACCTTC. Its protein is CASSVVGQGGYGYTF.

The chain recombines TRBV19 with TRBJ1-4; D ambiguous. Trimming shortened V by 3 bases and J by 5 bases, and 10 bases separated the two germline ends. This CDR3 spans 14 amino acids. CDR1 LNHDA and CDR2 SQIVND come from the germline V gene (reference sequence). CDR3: CASSIQVLNEKLFF. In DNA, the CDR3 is TGTGCCAGTAGTATCCAGGTCCTCAATGAAAAACTGTTTTTT.

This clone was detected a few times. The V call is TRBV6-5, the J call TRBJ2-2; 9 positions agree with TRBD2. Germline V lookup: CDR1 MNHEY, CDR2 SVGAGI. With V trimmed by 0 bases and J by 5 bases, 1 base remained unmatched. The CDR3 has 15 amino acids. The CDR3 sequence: CASSYSSGSTGELFF. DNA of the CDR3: TGTGCCAGCAGTTACTCTAGCGGGAGTACCGGGGAGCTGTTTTTT.

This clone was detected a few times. The CDR3 loop reads CASSPVIGQPQHF. Written as DNA, the CDR3 is TGTGCCAGCAGCCCCGTGATCGGGCAGCCCCAGCATTTT. J is TRBJ1-5 and V is TRBV7-3, with unresolved D. The CDR3 runs to 13 residues. Germline V gives CDR1 SGHTA, CDR2 FQGTGA. Trimming stripped 5 bases from V and 7 bases from J, with 12 bases between.

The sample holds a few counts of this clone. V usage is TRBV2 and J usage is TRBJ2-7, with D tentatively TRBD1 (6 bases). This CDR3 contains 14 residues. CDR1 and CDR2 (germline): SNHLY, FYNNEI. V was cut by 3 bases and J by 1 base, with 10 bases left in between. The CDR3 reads CASSERQASYEQYF. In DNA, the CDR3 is TGTGCCAGCAGTGAGAGACAGGCTTCCTACGAGCAGTACTTC. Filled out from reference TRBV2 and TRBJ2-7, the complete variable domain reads EPEVTQTPSHQVTQMGQEVILRCVPISNHLYFYWYRQILGQKVEFLVSFYNNEISEKSEIFDDQFSVERPDGSNFTLKIRSTKLEDSAMYFCASSERQASYEQYFGPGTRLTVT.

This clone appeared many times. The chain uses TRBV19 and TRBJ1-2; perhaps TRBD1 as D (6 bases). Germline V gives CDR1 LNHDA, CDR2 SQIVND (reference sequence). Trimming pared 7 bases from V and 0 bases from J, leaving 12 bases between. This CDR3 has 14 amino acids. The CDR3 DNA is TGTGCCAGTACCCGGACAGCCTCTAACTATGGCTACACCTTC. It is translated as CASTRTASNYGYTF.

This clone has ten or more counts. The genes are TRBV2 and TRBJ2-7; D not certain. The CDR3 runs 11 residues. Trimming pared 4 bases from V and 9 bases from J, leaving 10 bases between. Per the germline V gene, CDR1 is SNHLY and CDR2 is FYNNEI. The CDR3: CASSGRIGQYF. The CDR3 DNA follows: TGTGCCAGCAGTGGGAGAATCGGGCAGTACTTC.

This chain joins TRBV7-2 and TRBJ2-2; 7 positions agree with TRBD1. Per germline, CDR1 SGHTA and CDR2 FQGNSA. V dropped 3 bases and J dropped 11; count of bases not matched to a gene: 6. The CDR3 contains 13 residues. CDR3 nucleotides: TGTGCCAGCAGCTTTGACAGGGTCGGCGAGCTGTTTTTT. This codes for CASSFDRVGELFF.